Detailed here is one T cell receptor (beta chain). Other DNA sequences in the sample encode the same CDR3. The data belong to a study of shared clonotypes between healthy human individuals. None of the donors, who were healthy HIV-negative adults, had recently had acute infections or vaccinations. It was about 82 million PBMCs that unsorted samples used for genomic DNA. Sequenced by immunoSEQ multiplex PCR; TCRdb stores in-frame clones only, minus some. In the table there are around 500,000 clones, 76% of which are singletons. Germline CDR1 SEHNR, CDR2 FQNEAQ (reference sequence). V was clipped by 1 base and J by 8 bases, with 8 bases between them. This CDR3 comprises 12 residues.

The source material was PBMCs. The J gene is TRBJ1-2, the V gene TRBV7-9; D gene uncertain. This receptor was taken from a woman aged 40 to 50 in good health. Some clones in this sample may be carry-over from other donors' samples. DNA for the CDR3: TGTGCCAGCAGCTTAGACCGAGGAGGCTACACCTTC. This translates into CASSLDRGGYTF.